Presented here are 18 T cell receptor beta chains from one specimen sequenced in a study of OX40 agonist ivuxolimab in advanced cancers. Repertoires were generated with immunoSEQ multiplex PCR, while TCRdb's copy carries only in-frame clones and drops some. The data show 80,000 or so clones, about 80% seen once. The sample here was CD4+ or CD8+ T cells sorted from blood, taken in a trial of the OX40 agonist ivuxolimab. The receptors originated from an adult with an advanced solid tumor such as melanoma, head and neck, liver or kidney cancer.

The CDR3 spells CASKGSSGNTIYF. The CDR3 nucleotides are TGTGCCTCGAAGGGGAGCTCTGGAAACACCATATATTTT. V is TRBV10-3 and J is TRBJ1-3; perhaps TRBD1 as D (5 bases). This CDR3 is built from 13 residues. Germline V gene lookup returns CDR1 ENHRY and CDR2 SYGVKD. V lost 11 bases to trimming and J lost 0 bases, with 11 bases between them.

This clone showed up just once. The chain's CDR3 is CASSWYTEAFF. As DNA, the CDR3 is TGTGCCAGCAGTTGGTATACTGAAGCTTTCTTT. The chain recombines TRBV2 with TRBJ1-1; D not resolved. Germline V gene sequence: CDR1 SNHLY, CDR2 FYNNEI. The CDR3 has 11 residues. The V gene lost 5 bases and the J gene lost 5 bases, with 6 bases spanning the gap.

This rearrangement joins TRBV2 to TRBJ1-1; no reliable D call. The CDR3 is 14 amino acids. CDR1 and CDR2 from the germline V gene are SNHLY and FYNNEI. Between the trimmed V and J ends, which lost 6 bases and 6 bases, there was a span of 17 bases. The CDR3 loop reads CASRLRADLPEAFF. The CDR3 DNA sequence: TGTGCCAGCAGACTAAGGGCGGACCTCCCTGAAGCTTTCTTT.

The V call is TRBV19, the J call TRBJ1-5; D unclear. V lost 3 bases to trimming and J lost 4 bases, with 7 bases between them. Germline CDR1 and CDR2: LNHDA and SQIVND (reference sequence). CDR3 size: 13 residues. CDR3 residues: CASSMWGNQPQHF. The DNA of the CDR3 is TGTGCCAGTAGTATGTGGGGAAATCAGCCCCAGCATTTT. The full variable domain, rest sourced from reference TRBV19 and TRBJ1-5, is DGGITQSPKYLFRKEGQNVTLSCEQNLNHDAMYWYRQDPGQGLRLIYYSQIVNDFQKGDIAEGYSVSREKKESFPLTVTSAQKNPTAFYLCASSMWGNQPQHFGDGTRLSIL.

This clone was recorded only once. The chain employs TRBV28 and TRBJ1-1; D is unresolved. The germline gives CDR1 MDHEN, CDR2 SYDVKM. CDR3 length equals 15 residues. The V end lost 7 bases, the J end lost 4 bases, and 19 bases lay between the germline ends. CDR3 bases: TGTGCCAGCACCACCCGGAAGTGGGCCCGCACTGAAGCTTTCTTT. It yields the protein CASTTRKWARTEAFF.

For the CDR3, the DNA is TGTGCCAGCAGTGGTAGCGGGAGAAAGACCGGGGAGCTGTTTTTT. Its translation is CASSGSGRKTGELFF. The V call is TRBV6-5, the J call TRBJ2-2; 9 bases fit TRBD2. The trim removed 5 bases at V and 5 bases at J, leaving 6 bases unmatched. The CDR3 totals 15 residues. Per germline, CDR1 MNHEY and CDR2 SVGAGI.

The chain uses TRBV18 and TRBJ2-7; 7 bases match TRBD1. Germline-derived CDR1 and CDR2 are KGHSH and LQKENI. The trim removed 5 bases at V and 0 bases at J, leaving 10 bases unmatched. This CDR3 is 16 amino acids long. The CDR3 coding sequence is TGTGCCAGCTCAACTTTTACGACAGGGAGCTCCTACGAGCAGTACTTC. This translates into CASSTFTTGSSYEQYF.

This rearrangement joins TRBV11-2 to TRBJ2-1; 7 bases are shared with TRBD1. The V and J ends lost 5 bases and 0 bases, in that order; junction bases with no gene match: 16. Germline V lookup: CDR1 SGHAT, CDR2 FQNNGV. The CDR3 is 19 residues long. CDR3 DNA: TGTGCCAGCAGCGACAGACAGGGCAGAAGAATAATCTCCTACAATGAGCAGTTCTTC. Encoded protein: CASSDRQGRRIISYNEQFF.

The J gene is TRBJ2-7, the V gene TRBV6-4; D is perhaps TRBD1 (5 bases). The CDR3 length is 13 residues. Germline V gene lookup returns CDR1 MRHNA and CDR2 SNTAGT. V was clipped by 4 bases and J by 4 bases, with 11 bases between them. The CDR3 DNA reads as TGTGCCAGCAGTGTCTCTCCAGGGTACGAGCAGTACTTC. The encoded protein is CASSVSPGYEQYF.

This clone was seen more than once but under ten times. This rearrangement joins TRBV11-2 to TRBJ1-1; no clear D. Germline V CDR1 and CDR2: SGHAT, FQNNGV. This CDR3 spans 12 amino acids. Trimming pared 1 base from V and 11 bases from J, leaving 11 bases between. The CDR3 sequence is CASSLGTGRAFF. The CDR3 DNA sequence: TGTGCCAGCAGCTTAGGAACTGGCCGGGCTTTCTTT. The complete variable domain, with remaining parts taken from reference TRBV11-2 and TRBJ1-1, reads EAGVAQSPRYKIIEKRQSVAFWCNPISGHATLYWYQQILGQGPKLLIQFQNNGVVDDSQLPKDRFSAERLKGVDSTLKIQPAKLEDSAVYLCASSLGTGRAFFGQGTRLTVV.

Worth noting for this clone: This CDR3 is also generated by other DNA sequences in the sample. This chain uses TRBV7-2 with TRBJ2-3, with 9 positions matching TRBD2. V lost 3 bases, J lost 3 bases, and 4 bases stayed unmatched. The germline CDR1 and CDR2 sequences are SGHTA and FQGNSA. The CDR3 is 15 residues long. CDR3 sequence: CASSFGRGGTDTQYF. The CDR3 nucleotides are TGTGCCAGCAGCTTCGGGCGGGGGGGAACAGATACGCAGTATTTT.

This clone was found once. This sequence joins TRBV11-3 and TRBJ1-6; TRBD1 matches at 10 bases. With V trimmed by 2 bases and J by 7 bases, 2 bases remained unmatched. The CDR3 is 15 residues long. Germline-derived CDR1 and CDR2 are SGHNT and YENEEA. Here the CDR3 reads CASSLRQGANSPLHF. CDR3 nucleotides: TGTGCCAGCAGCTTAAGACAGGGGGCAAATTCACCCCTCCACTTT.

This clone has just one count. V usage is TRBV13 and J usage is TRBJ2-7; 9 bases match TRBD1. The length of the CDR3 is 14 residues. Germline values: CDR1 PRHDT, CDR2 FYEKMQ (reference sequence). Trimming removed 3 bases from V and 2 bases from J; junction bases left unmatched: 2. CDR3 coding DNA: TGTGCCAGCAGCTTTGGGACAGGGCCCTACGAGCAGTACTTC. Residues: CASSFGTGPYEQYF.

This clone was seen just once. The J gene is TRBJ2-3, the V gene TRBV14; TRBD1 matches at 12 bases. CDR1 is SGHDN and CDR2 is FVKESK in the germline V gene. V gave up 4 bases and J gave up 6 bases; unmatched junction bases: 5. This CDR3 has 15 residues. In DNA, the CDR3 is TGTGCCAGCAGCCCCCGGGACAGGGGGCGCGATACGCAGTATTTT. Its protein is CASSPRDRGRDTQYF.

This chain joins TRBV5-1 and TRBJ2-5, with D tentatively TRBD1 or TRBD2 (6 bases each). V was shortened by 2 bases and J by 2 bases, with 10 bases between the two germline ends. CDR3 length: 14 residues. The V gene's germline CDR1 is SGHRS and CDR2 YFSETQ. CDR3 loop: CASSFGGRQETQYF. For the CDR3, the DNA is TGCGCCAGCAGCTTCGGGGGCCGACAAGAGACCCAGTACTTC.

The genes are TRBV7-9 and TRBJ2-6; D not resolved. The CDR3 consists of 17 residues. Trimming pared 1 base from V and 0 bases from J, leaving 10 bases between. CDR1 and CDR2 from the germline V gene are SEHNR and FQNEAQ (reference sequence). The CDR3 protein is CASSLGRIDSGANVLTF. The CDR3 DNA reads TGTGCCAGCAGCTTAGGAAGGATTGACTCTGGGGCCAACGTCCTGACTTTC.

V gene TRBV4-1 combines with J gene TRBJ1-4, with TRBD1 identical over 9 bases. Germline trimming cut 4 bases from V and 5 bases from J; bases unmatched to any gene: 5. The CDR3 consists of 15 residues. Germline CDR1 is MGHRA and CDR2 is YSYEKL. CDR3 loop: CASSPPDRGNEKLFF. In DNA, the CDR3 is TGCGCCAGCAGCCCCCCGGACAGGGGAAATGAAAAACTGTTTTTT.

This chain uses TRBV18 with TRBJ1-6; TRBD1 might be the D (5 bases). The CDR3 extends over 13 amino acids. V was cut by 3 bases and J by 7 bases, with 7 bases left in between. CDR1 KGHSH and CDR2 LQKENI come from the germline V gene. The DNA of the CDR3 is TGTGCCAGCTCACCTGCAGGGAATTCACCCCTCCACTTT. It specifies CASSPAGNSPLHF.